This T cell receptor (beta chain) was obtained from a study of technical replicates of blood from a handful of donors. The V end lost 3 bases, the J end lost 0 bases, and 3 bases lay between the germline ends. The CDR3 has 12 residues. Per the germline V gene, CDR1 is MGHDK and CDR2 is SYGVNS. Clones were sequenced by immunoSEQ multiplex PCR, and TCRdb holds only the in-frame ones, with some missing. Of fewer than 95,000 clones in the sample, about 94% were seen once. The source of this sequence is a human donor in good health. The V gene is TRBV25-1, the J gene TRBJ2-7; D gene ambiguous. Sequencing was performed on T cells isolated from PBMCs. The CDR3 spells CASSDYSYEQYF. Here the CDR3 DNA reads TGTGCCAGCAGTGACTACTCCTACGAGCAGTACTTC.